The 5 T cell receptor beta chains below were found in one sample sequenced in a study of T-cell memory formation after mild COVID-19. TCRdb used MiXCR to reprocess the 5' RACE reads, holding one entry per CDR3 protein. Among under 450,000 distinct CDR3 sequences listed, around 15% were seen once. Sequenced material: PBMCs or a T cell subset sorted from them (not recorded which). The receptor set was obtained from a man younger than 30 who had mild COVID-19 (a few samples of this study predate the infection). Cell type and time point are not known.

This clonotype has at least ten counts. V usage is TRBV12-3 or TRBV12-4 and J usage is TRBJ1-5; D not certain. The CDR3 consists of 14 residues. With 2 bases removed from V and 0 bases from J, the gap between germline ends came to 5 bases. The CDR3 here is CASSLQHSNQPQHF. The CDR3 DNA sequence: TGTGCCAGCAGTTTACAGCATAGCAATCAGCCCCAGCATTTT.

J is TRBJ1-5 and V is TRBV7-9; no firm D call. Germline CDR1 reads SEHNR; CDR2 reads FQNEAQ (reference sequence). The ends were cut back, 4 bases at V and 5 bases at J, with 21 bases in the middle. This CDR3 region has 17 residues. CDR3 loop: CASSSISRPAGDQPQHF. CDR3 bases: TGTGCCAGCAGCTCAATCTCACGGCCAGCCGGCGATCAGCCCCAGCATTTT. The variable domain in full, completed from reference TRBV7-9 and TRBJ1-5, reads DTGVSQNPRHKITKRGQNVTFRCDPISEHNRLYWYRQTLGQGPEFLTYFQNEAQLEKSRLLSDRFSAERPKGSFSTLEIQRTEQGDSAMYLCASSSISRPAGDQPQHFGDGTRLSIL.

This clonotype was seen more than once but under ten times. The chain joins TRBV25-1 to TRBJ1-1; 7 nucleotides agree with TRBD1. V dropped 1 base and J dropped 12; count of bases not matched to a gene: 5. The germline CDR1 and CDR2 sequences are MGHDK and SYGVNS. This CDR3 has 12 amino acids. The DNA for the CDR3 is TGTGCCAGCAGTGAATCTCTGGACAGGACTTTCTTT. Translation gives CASSESLDRTFF.

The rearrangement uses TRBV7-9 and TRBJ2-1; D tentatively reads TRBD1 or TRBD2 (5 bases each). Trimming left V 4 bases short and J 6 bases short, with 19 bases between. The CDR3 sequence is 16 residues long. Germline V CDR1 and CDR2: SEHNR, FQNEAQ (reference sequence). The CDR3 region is CASSSRQGEFFNEQFF. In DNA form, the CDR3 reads TGTGCCAGCAGCTCCCGGCAGGGAGAGTTTTTCAATGAGCAGTTCTTC.

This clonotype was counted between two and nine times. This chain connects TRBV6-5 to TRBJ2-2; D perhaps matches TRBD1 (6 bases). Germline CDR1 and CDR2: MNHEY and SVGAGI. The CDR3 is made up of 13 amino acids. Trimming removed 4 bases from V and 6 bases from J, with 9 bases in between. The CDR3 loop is CASSWGLAGELFF. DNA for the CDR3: TGTGCCAGCAGTTGGGGGCTTGCCGGGGAGCTGTTTTTT.